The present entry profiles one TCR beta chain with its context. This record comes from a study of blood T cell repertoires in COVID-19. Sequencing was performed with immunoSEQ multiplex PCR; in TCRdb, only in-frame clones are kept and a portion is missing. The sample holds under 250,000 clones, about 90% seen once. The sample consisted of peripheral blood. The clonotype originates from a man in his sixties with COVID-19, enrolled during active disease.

CDR3 bases: TGTGCCAGCAGCTTAGTAGCGGATCTCTACAATGAGCAGTTCTTC. It yields the protein CASSLVADLYNEQFF. V and J are TRBV7-8 and TRBJ2-1; D perhaps matches TRBD2 (6 bases). The ends were cut back, 1 base at V and 3 bases at J, with 10 bases in the middle. Germline V CDR1 and CDR2: SGHVS, FQNEAQ. CDR3 length: 15 residues. Supplemented by reference TRBV7-8 and TRBJ2-1, the full variable domain reads GAGVSQSPRYKVAKRGQDVALRCDPISGHVSLFWYQQALGQGPEFLTYFQNEAQLDKSGLPSDRFFAERPEGSVSTLKIQRTQQEDSAVYLCASSLVADLYNEQFFGPGTRLTVL.